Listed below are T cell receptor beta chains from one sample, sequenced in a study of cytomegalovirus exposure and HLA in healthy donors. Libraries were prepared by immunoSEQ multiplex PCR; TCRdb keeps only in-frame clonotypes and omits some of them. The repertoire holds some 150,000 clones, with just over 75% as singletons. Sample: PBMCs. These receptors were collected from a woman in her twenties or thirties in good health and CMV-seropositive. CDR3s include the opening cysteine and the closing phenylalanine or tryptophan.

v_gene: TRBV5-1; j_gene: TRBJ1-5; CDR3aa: CASSLSGYSNQPQHF
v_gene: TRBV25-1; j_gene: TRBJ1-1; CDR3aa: CASSGDRPKAFF
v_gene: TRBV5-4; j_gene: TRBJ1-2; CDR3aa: CASSQPGQNYGYTF
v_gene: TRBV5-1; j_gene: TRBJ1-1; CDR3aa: CASSFSGNTEAFF
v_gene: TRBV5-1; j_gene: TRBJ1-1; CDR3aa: CASTKQGAGNTEAFF
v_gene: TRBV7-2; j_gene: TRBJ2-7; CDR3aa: CASRTGTDPYEQYF
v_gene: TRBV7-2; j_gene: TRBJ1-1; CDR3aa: CASSLMGGAEAFF
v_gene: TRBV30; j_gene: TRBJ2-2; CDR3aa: CAWRRQGVTGELFF
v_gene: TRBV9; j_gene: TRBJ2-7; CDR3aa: CASSASGSSTEQYF
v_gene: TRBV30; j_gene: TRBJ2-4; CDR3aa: CAWSVSGKNIQYF
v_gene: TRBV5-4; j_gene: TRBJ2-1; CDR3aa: CASSLDSRGNEQFF
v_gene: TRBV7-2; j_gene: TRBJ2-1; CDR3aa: CASSKTSGRDNEQFF
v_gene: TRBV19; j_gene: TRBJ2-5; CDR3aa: CASSIATSGLGETQYF
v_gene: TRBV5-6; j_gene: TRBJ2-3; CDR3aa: CASSQFVTGLAGATLRYF
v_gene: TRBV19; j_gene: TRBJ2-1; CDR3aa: CASSIVGLARGNEQFF
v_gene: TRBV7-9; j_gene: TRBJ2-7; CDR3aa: CASSLRTGRASIYEQYF
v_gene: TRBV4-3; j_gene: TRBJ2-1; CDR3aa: CASSQDYAGHVDDEQFF
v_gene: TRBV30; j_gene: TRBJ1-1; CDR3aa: CAWSAPGVQNTEAFF
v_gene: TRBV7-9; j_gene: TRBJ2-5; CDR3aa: CASSLVRGLFETQYF
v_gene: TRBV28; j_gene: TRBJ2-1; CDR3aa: CASRPGGPGEQFF
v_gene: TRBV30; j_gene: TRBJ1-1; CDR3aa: CAWSWFTGNTEAFF
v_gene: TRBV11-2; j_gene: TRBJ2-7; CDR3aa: CASSTDREDEQYF
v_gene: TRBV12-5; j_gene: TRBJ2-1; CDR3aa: CASGLVLAGEQFF
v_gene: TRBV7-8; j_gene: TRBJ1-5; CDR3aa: CASSPKQGPLGQPQHF
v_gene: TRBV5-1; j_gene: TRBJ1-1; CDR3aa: CASSRSGNTEAFF
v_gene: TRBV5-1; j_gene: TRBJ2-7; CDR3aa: CASSLTSGRRYEQYF
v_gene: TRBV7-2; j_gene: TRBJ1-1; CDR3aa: CASSITGIWTEAFF
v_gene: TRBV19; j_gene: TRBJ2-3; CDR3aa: CASSTQGPDTQYF
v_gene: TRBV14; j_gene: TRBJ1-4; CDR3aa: CASSRGTAPGEKLFF
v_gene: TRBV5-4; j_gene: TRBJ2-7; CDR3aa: CASSLRNRVHEQYF
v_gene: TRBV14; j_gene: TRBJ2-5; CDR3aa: CASSQVPETQYF
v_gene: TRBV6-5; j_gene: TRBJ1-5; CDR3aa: CASSHGGADQPQHF
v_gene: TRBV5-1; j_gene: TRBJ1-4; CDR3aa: CASSLQGNRNEKLFF
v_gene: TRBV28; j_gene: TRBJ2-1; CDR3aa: CASSLSGGGGSWNEQFF
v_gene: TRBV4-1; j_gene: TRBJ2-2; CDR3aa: CASSHIRGDGPGELFF
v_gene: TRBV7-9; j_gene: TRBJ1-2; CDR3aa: CASSPTGGANYGYTF
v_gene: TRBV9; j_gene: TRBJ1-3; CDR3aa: CASSVEGQGADTIYF
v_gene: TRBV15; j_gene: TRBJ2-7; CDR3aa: CATSGYTGQGGGYEQYF
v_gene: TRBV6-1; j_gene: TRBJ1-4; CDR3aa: CASNGVPNEKLFF
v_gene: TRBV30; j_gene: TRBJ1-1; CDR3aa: CAWSKTGKYTEASF
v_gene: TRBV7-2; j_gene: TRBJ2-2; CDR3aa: CASSLLAHVSWSTGELFF
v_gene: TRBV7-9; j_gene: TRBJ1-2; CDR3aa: CASSLDGADYGYTF